The T cell receptor (beta chain) under discussion was sequenced for a study of PD-1 blockade in classical Hodgkin lymphoma. At the level of the study: The nivolumab dose that patients received was 3 mg/kg, given intravenously every 2 weeks.

The assay was immunoSEQ multiplex PCR, and TCRdb's table has in-frame clones only and misses some. The table lists some 7,500 clones, 80% to 90% of them singletons. Germline V gene sequence: CDR1 WNHNN, CDR2 SYGVQD (reference sequence). V gave up 4 bases and J gave up 2 bases; unmatched junction bases: 10. This CDR3 contains 16 residues. There was relapse after autologous stem cell transplantation in every patient, and there was variation in brentuximab vedotin exposure. Specimen: peripheral blood mononuclear cells (PBMCs), collected at baseline. The receptor was derived from a human donor with classical Hodgkin lymphoma. This chain uses TRBV10-1 with TRBJ2-7; TRBD2 matches at 8 bases. The CDR3 sequence is CASSAYSGTRPYEQYF. The CDR3 region has the DNA TGCGCCAGCAGTGCGTACTCCGGGACTAGGCCCTACGAGCAGTACTTC.